The 32 T cell receptor beta chains below were found in one sample sequenced in a study of shared clonotypes between healthy human individuals. Naive CD8 cells were CD45RO-negative, positively selected for CCR7, excluding terminally differentiated effector memory CD45RA+ cells. Using immunoSEQ multiplex PCR, the repertoire was profiled, and TCRdb retains in-frame clones only, with some absent. Of approximately 1.9 million clones listed, roughly 93% were seen once; the top ten hold over 1.5%. Material for sequencing was naive CD8+ T cells from PBMCs. All receptors derive from a man between 18 and 35 years old in good health. Some clones in this sample may be carry-over from other donors' samples.

This chain uses TRBV7-9 with TRBJ2-6; a possible D gene is TRBD1 (5 bases). CDR1 is SEHNR, CDR2 FQNEAQ, per germline (reference sequence). The CDR3 is 17 amino acids. Trimming left V 1 base short and J 2 bases short, with 12 bases between. The CDR3 is CASSLVPGPTGANVLTF. Here the CDR3 DNA reads TGTGCCAGCAGCTTAGTCCCAGGGCCAACTGGGGCCAACGTCCTGACTTTC.

The chain is built from TRBV6-1 and TRBJ2-7; D might be TRBD1 or TRBD2, each matching 5 bases. The CDR3 runs to 14 residues. Germline assignment: CDR1 MNHNS and CDR2 SASEGT. V was shortened by 2 bases and J by 2 bases, with 10 bases between the two germline ends. In nucleotides, the CDR3 is TGTGCCAGCAGTGAATGGGACGGCACCTACGAGCAGTACTTC. This gives the protein CASSEWDGTYEQYF.

This chain links TRBV4-3 with TRBJ2-1; the D gene is possibly TRBD1 (6 bases). The length of the CDR3 is 15 residues. CDR1 and CDR2 from the germline V gene are LGHNA and YSLEER. V lost 5 bases and J 0 bases, leaving 11 bases between the germline ends. CDR3 amino acids: CASSARGSSYNEQFF. CDR3 nucleotide sequence: TGCGCCAGCAGCGCAAGGGGGAGCTCCTACAATGAGCAGTTCTTC.

The chain is built from TRBV7-2 and TRBJ2-7; TRBD2 aligns across 11 bases. V shed 5 bases, J shed 2 bases, and the junction held 8 bases outside the gene matches. Germline V gene data show CDR1 as SGHTA and CDR2 as FQGNSA. This CDR3 has 16 amino acids. The CDR3 loop is CASSSRLAGKTYEQYF. CDR3 nucleotide sequence: TGTGCCAGCAGCAGTAGACTAGCGGGGAAAACCTACGAGCAGTACTTC. Supplemented by reference TRBV7-2 and TRBJ2-7, the full variable domain reads GAGVSQSPSNKVTEKGKDVELRCDPISGHTALYWYRQSLGQGLEFLIYFQGNSAPDKSGLPSDRFSAERTGGSVSTLTIQRTQQEDSAVYLCASSSRLAGKTYEQYFGPGTRLTVT.

V usage is TRBV4-2 and J usage is TRBJ1-2; the D gene is possibly TRBD1 (6 bases). The V and J ends lost 4 bases and 7 bases respectively, with 13 bases between them. The CDR3 is made up of 13 amino acids. Germline values: CDR1 LGHNA, CDR2 YNFKEQ. CDR3 sequence (DNA): TGTGCCAGCAGCCTCTTGACAGGTTCTGGCTACACCTTC. Protein product: CASSLLTGSGYTF.

The rearrangement links TRBV13 to TRBJ2-7; D call uncertain. The germline V and J ends were trimmed by 5 bases and 3 bases, with 5 bases remaining between them. This CDR3 comprises 11 residues. Germline V gives CDR1 PRHDT, CDR2 FYEKMQ (reference sequence). CDR3 amino acids: CASSQHYEQYF. CDR3 coding DNA: TGTGCCAGCAGCCAACACTACGAGCAGTACTTC.

This chain links TRBV28 with TRBJ1-2; 7 nucleotides agree with TRBD1. This CDR3 is built from 18 residues. V lost 2 bases, J lost 4 bases, and 16 bases stayed unmatched. Germline V gene data show CDR1 as MDHEN and CDR2 as SYDVKM. The CDR3 coding sequence is TGTGCCAGCAGTTTAGGTATCTTGGTGGGACAGACTGGCTATGGCTACACCTTC. Its translation is CASSLGILVGQTGYGYTF.

This chain joins TRBV10-3 and TRBJ2-7; no clear D gene. The germline gives CDR1 ENHRY, CDR2 SYGVKD. The V and J ends lost 3 bases and 3 bases respectively, with 15 bases between them. The CDR3 length is 15 residues. Here the CDR3 reads CAISDRQAWVYEQYF. CDR3 in DNA: TGTGCCATCAGTGATCGCCAGGCGTGGGTCTACGAGCAGTACTTC.

The chain couples TRBV4-2 to TRBJ2-3; 8 bases line up with TRBD1. CDR1 LGHNA and CDR2 YNFKEQ come from the germline V gene. J was trimmed by 1 base and V by 3 bases; bases with no gene match: 3. The CDR3 runs to 15 residues. This CDR3 is CASSQDRVGTDTQYF. The CDR3 nucleotides are TGTGCCAGCAGCCAGGACAGGGTTGGCACAGATACGCAGTATTTT.

The rearrangement uses TRBV27 and TRBJ2-2; no clear D. The germline V gene encodes CDR1 MNHEY and CDR2 SMNVEV (reference sequence). Trimming stripped 5 bases from V and 5 bases from J, with 18 bases between. The CDR3 covers 16 residues. CDR3 nucleotides: TGTGCCAGCAGTCTCCAGACGGATCCTGCTACCGGGGAGCTGTTTTTT. It yields the protein CASSLQTDPATGELFF.

The chain has TRBV6-1 and TRBJ2-5; D is unclear. The CDR3 loop spans 15 amino acids. V dropped 0 bases and J dropped 4 bases, with 12 bases sitting between them. From germline, CDR1 is MNHNS and CDR2 SASEGT. This CDR3 reads CASSEAVRWGETQYF. The DNA of the CDR3 is TGTGCCAGCAGTGAAGCGGTCCGATGGGGAGAGACCCAGTACTTC.

The chain is built from TRBV11-2 and TRBJ2-1; D is undetermined. V was pared by 3 bases and J by 4 bases, with 10 bases between. Germline V gene sequence: CDR1 SGHAT, CDR2 FQNNGV. There are 14 residues in the CDR3. CDR3 nucleotide sequence: TGTGCCAGCAGCTTGGGATACAGATACAATGAGCAGTTCTTC. It specifies CASSLGYRYNEQFF.

The genes are TRBV15 and TRBJ2-7; D unresolved. The germline V gene encodes CDR1 LNHNV and CDR2 YYDKDF (reference sequence). The CDR3 totals 12 residues. Trimming stripped 5 bases from V and 5 bases from J, with 10 bases between. For the CDR3, the DNA is TGTGCCACCAGCCTAACTTGGAACGAGCAGTACTTC. As protein: CATSLTWNEQYF.

The rearrangement links TRBV9 to TRBJ2-3; D unresolved. Trimming stripped 4 bases from V and 0 bases from J, with 9 bases between. CDR1 is SGDLS, CDR2 YYNGEE, per germline. The CDR3 loop spans 14 amino acids. The CDR3 nucleotides read TGTGCCAGCAGCCTACAGAAAAGCACAGATACGCAGTATTTT. Amino acid sequence: CASSLQKSTDTQYF.

The chain joins TRBV9 to TRBJ1-5; D is perhaps TRBD1 (6 bases). The V end lost 3 bases, the J end lost 2 bases, and 12 bases lay between the germline ends. The germline gives CDR1 SGDLS, CDR2 YYNGEE. This CDR3 region has 15 residues. The CDR3 protein is CASSAEDSRNQPQHF. CDR3 DNA sequence: TGTGCCAGCAGCGCCGAGGACAGTCGCAATCAGCCCCAGCATTTT. Filled out from reference TRBV9 and TRBJ1-5, the complete variable domain reads DSGVTQTPKHLITATGQRVTLRCSPRSGDLSVYWYQQSLDQGLQFLIQYYNGEERAKGNILERFSAQQFPDLHSELNLSSLELGDSALYFCASSAEDSRNQPQHFGDGTRLSIL.

CDR3 sequence (DNA): TGTGCCAGCAGTGGGGACAGAGCTTACGAGCAGTACTTC. Translation: CASSGDRAYEQYF. The V and J genes are TRBV25-1 and TRBJ2-5; TRBD1 matches at 7 bases. The end of the DNA aligns better with TRBJ2-7, so the J call may be wrong. CDR1 MGHDK and CDR2 SYGVNS come from the germline V gene. The CDR3 has 13 amino acids.

The J gene is TRBJ1-2, the V gene TRBV19, with D unresolved. The germline gives CDR1 LNHDA, CDR2 SQIVND (reference sequence). V was pared by 5 bases and J by 7 bases, with 20 bases between. This CDR3 region has 15 residues. CDR3: CASSVGPRDIGGYTF. In DNA, the CDR3 is TGTGCCAGTAGTGTGGGCCCTCGAGACATCGGTGGCTACACCTTC.

This clone was seen just once. The chain carries TRBV9 and TRBJ2-5; 7 bases are a match to TRBD2. The CDR3 contains 15 residues. The germline gives CDR1 SGDLS, CDR2 YYNGEE. V was clipped by 3 bases and J by 5 bases; unmatched bases: 10. In nucleotides, the CDR3 is TGTGCCAGCAGCGCCCCCGGGGGAGGGGAGGAGACCCAGTACTTC. Translation: CASSAPGGGEETQYF.

The genes are TRBV14 and TRBJ1-4; TRBD1 agrees at 8 bases. In germline, CDR1 is SGHDN, CDR2 FVKESK. Trimming at V came to 2 bases and at J to 6 bases, leaving 11 bases not matched to a gene. CDR3 length: 17 residues. CDR3 amino acids: CASSQLKIQGADEKLFF. The CDR3 DNA sequence: TGTGCCAGCAGCCAACTTAAAATCCAGGGGGCCGATGAAAAACTGTTTTTT.

V gene TRBV28 combines with J gene TRBJ1-4, with D unclear. Trimming removed 6 bases from V and 0 bases from J, with 11 bases in between. The CDR3 loop spans 15 amino acids. CDR1 MDHEN and CDR2 SYDVKM come from the germline V gene. The CDR3 is CASRYSLATNEKLFF. The CDR3, as DNA: TGTGCCAGCAGGTACAGCCTTGCAACTAATGAAAAACTGTTTTTT.

This chain connects TRBV9 to TRBJ1-5; a weak D match, TRBD1 (5 bases). Per the germline V gene, CDR1 is SGDLS and CDR2 is YYNGEE. Trimming removed 1 base at V and 6 bases at J, with 8 bases between. The CDR3 contains 13 residues. The CDR3 DNA reads TGTGCCAGCAGCGTATGGGGCGGTCAGCCCCAGCATTTT. Amino acid sequence: CASSVWGGQPQHF.

About this clone: Additional DNA sequences in this sample encode the identical CDR3. The rearrangement uses TRBV11-3 and TRBJ2-1; tentative D call: TRBD1 (6 bases). Trimming removed 5 bases at V and 4 bases at J, with 9 bases between. Germline lookup yields CDR1 SGHNT and CDR2 YENEEA. This CDR3 is built from 13 residues. CDR3 loop: CASSRRGYNEQFF. DNA of the CDR3: TGTGCCAGCAGCCGCAGGGGATACAATGAGCAGTTCTTC.

This chain connects TRBV27 to TRBJ1-5; D unresolved. The germline CDR1 and CDR2 sequences are MNHEY and SMNVEV (reference sequence). This CDR3 is built from 13 residues. Trimming pared 6 bases from V and 4 bases from J, leaving 10 bases between. The CDR3 region has the DNA TGTGCCAGCAGGGTACGGGGAAATCAGCCCCAGCATTTT. Protein: CASRVRGNQPQHF.

The V call is TRBV7-9, the J call TRBJ1-5; no clear D gene. Trimming removed 0 bases at V and 6 bases at J, with 9 bases between. Germline V lookup: CDR1 SEHNR, CDR2 FQNEAQ (reference sequence). There are 14 residues in the CDR3. The CDR3 sequence is CASSLAGPGQPQHF. Here the CDR3 DNA reads TGTGCCAGCAGCTTAGCAGGGCCAGGTCAGCCCCAGCATTTT.

V usage is TRBV25-1 and J usage is TRBJ2-7; D gene uncertain. CDR3 size: 13 residues. Germline-derived CDR1 and CDR2 are MGHDK and SYGVNS. The CDR3 sequence is CASALGLGYEQYF. For the CDR3, the DNA is TGTGCATCAGCGTTAGGGCTCGGCTACGAGCAGTACTTC.

The rearrangement joins TRBV19 to TRBJ2-1; perhaps TRBD1 as D (6 bases). CDR3 size: 15 residues. The germline V gene encodes CDR1 LNHDA and CDR2 SQIVND (reference sequence). V lost 6 bases, J lost 1 base, and 13 bases lay in between. CDR3 nucleotides: TGTGCCAGTAGGGAAGGGGGTTTTTCCTACAATGAGCAGTTCTTC. Translation: CASREGGFSYNEQFF.

The J gene is TRBJ2-1, the V gene TRBV4-2, with 12 bases identical to TRBD2. From germline, CDR1 is LGHNA and CDR2 YNFKEQ. CDR3 length equals 15 residues. Trimming at V came to 1 base and at J to 12 bases, leaving 7 bases not matched to a gene. DNA for the CDR3: TGTGCCAGCAGCCAAGCCCTAGCGGGAGGGCCCATGCAGTTCTTC. The encoded protein is CASSQALAGGPMQFF.

The chain couples TRBV28 to TRBJ2-7; possibly TRBD1 for D (6 bases). The V end lost 5 bases, the J end lost 2 bases, and 16 bases lay between the germline ends. From germline, CDR1 is MDHEN and CDR2 SYDVKM. This CDR3 region has 15 residues. The CDR3 DNA follows: TGTGCCAGCAGTCCCAACAGGGATCTCCCCTACGAGCAGTACTTC. Protein product: CASSPNRDLPYEQYF.

This sequence joins TRBV27 and TRBJ2-1; 7 bases are shared with TRBD1. The CDR3 extends over 15 amino acids. In germline, CDR1 is MNHEY, CDR2 SMNVEV (reference sequence). Trimming cost V 4 bases and J 3 bases; bases outside gene matches: 6. The DNA of the CDR3 is TGTGCCAGCAGTTCGACAGGGCCGGACTACAATGAGCAGTTCTTC. Translation gives CASSSTGPDYNEQFF.

The genes are TRBV14 and TRBJ2-7; possible D gene TRBD2, 6 bases. The CDR3 is 13 residues long. With 4 bases removed from V and 3 bases from J, the gap between germline ends came to 10 bases. Germline CDR1 SGHDN, CDR2 FVKESK. This chain's CDR3 is CASSLGRGYEQYF. DNA of the CDR3: TGTGCCAGCAGCCTTGGGCGGGGCTACGAGCAGTACTTC. The whole variable domain, filled in from reference TRBV14 and TRBJ2-7, reads EAGVTQFPSHSVIEKGQTVTLRCDPISGHDNLYWYRRVMGKEIKFLLHFVKESKQDESGMPNNRFLAERTGGTYSTLKVQPAELEDSGVYFCASSLGRGYEQYFGPGTRLTVT.

The V gene is TRBV19, the J gene TRBJ1-4; a weak D match, TRBD1 (5 bases). The V and J ends lost 8 bases and 8 bases respectively, with 21 bases between them. The CDR3 contains 15 residues. The germline gives CDR1 LNHDA, CDR2 SQIVND (reference sequence). The CDR3 loop reads CASLHTQGWAEKLFF. As DNA, the CDR3 is TGTGCCAGTCTCCATACCCAGGGTTGGGCGGAAAAACTGTTTTTT.

This clone came up once. The same CDR3 can be traced to other DNA sequences in this sample. The rearrangement joins TRBV27 to TRBJ1-5; 10 bases match TRBD1. CDR1 and CDR2 from the germline V gene are MNHEY and SMNVEV (reference sequence). The CDR3 has 15 amino acids. Trimming removed 6 bases from V and 3 bases from J; junction bases left unmatched: 5. This CDR3 is CASSLGQGINQPQHF. The CDR3, as DNA: TGTGCCAGCAGCCTGGGACAGGGGATCAATCAGCCCCAGCATTTT.